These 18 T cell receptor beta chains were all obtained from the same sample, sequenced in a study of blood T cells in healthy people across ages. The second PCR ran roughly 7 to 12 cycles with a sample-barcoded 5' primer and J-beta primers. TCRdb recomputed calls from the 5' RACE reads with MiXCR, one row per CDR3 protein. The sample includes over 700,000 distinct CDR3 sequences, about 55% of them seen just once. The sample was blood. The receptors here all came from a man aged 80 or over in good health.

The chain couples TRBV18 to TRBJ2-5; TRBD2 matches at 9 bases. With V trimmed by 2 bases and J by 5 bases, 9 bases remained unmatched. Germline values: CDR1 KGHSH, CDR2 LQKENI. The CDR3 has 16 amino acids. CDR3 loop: CASSPIEASGKETQYF. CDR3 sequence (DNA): TGTGCCAGCTCACCAATCGAGGCTAGCGGGAAGGAGACCCAGTACTTC.

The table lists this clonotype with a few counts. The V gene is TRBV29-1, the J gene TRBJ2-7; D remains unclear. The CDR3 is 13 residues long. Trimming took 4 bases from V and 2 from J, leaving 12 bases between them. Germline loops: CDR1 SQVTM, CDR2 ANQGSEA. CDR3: CSVGPSGAYEQYF. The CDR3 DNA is TGCAGCGTTGGTCCCTCGGGCGCCTACGAGCAGTACTTC.

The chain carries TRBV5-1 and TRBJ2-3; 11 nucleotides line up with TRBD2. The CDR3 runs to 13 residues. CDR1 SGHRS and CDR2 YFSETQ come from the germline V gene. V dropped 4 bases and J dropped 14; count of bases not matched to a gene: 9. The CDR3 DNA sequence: TGCGCCAGCAGCGTAACTAGCGGGGGATACGCGTATTTT. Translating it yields CASSVTSGGYAYF.

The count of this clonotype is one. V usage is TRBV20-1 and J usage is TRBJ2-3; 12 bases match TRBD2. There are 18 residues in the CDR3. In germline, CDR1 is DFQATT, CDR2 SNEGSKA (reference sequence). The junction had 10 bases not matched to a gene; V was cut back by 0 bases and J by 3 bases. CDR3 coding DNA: TGCAGTGCTAGAGATCGACTAGCGGGAGTCGGTCGGACAGATACGCAGTATTTT. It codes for CSARDRLAGVGRTDTQYF.

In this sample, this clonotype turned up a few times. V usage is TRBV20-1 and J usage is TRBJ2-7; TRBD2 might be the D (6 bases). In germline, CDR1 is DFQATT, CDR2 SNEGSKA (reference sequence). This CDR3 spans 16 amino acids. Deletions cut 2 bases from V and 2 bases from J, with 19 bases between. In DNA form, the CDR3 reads TGCAGTGCTAGACCCTGGAAACTAGGCGGGGCCTACGAGCAGTACTTC. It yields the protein CSARPWKLGGAYEQYF.

CDR3 sequence (DNA): TGCAGTGCTAGAGTACTAGCGGGAGCCTACAATGAGCAGTTCTTC. This translates into CSARVLAGAYNEQFF. The chain combines TRBV20-1 with TRBJ2-1; 11 nucleotides line up with TRBD2. This CDR3 contains 15 residues. Germline assignment: CDR1 DFQATT and CDR2 SNEGSKA (reference sequence). Losses at the gene ends were 1 base for V and 2 bases for J; bases not matched to a gene: 1.

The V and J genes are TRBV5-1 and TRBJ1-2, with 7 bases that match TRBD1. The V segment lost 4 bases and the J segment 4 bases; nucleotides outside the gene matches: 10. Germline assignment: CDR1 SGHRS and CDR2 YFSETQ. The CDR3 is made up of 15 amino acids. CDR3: CASSKPGQLVYGYTF. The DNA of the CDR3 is TGCGCCAGCAGCAAGCCGGGACAGCTAGTCTATGGCTACACCTTC. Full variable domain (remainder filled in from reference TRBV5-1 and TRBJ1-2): KAGVTQTPRYLIKTRGQQVTLSCSPISGHRSVSWYQQTPGQGLQFLFEYFSETQRNKGNFPGRFSGRQFSNSRSEMNVSTLELGDSALYLCASSKPGQLVYGYTFGSGTRLTVV.

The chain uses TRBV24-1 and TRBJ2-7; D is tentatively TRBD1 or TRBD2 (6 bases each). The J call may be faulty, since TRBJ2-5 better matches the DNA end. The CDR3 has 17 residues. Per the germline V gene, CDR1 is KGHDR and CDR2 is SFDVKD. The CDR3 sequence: CATSDVVRGGSGETQYF. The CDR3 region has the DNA TGTGCCACCAGTGACGTAGTCAGGGGAGGTTCGGGGGAGACCCAGTACTTC.

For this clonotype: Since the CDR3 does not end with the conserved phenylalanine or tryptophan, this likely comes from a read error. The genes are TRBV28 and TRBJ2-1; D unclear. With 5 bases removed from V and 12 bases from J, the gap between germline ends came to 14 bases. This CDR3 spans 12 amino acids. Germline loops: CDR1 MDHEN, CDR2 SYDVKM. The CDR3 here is CASSTRPWGQFV. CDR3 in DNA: TGTGCCAGCAGTACCAGACCGTGGGGGCAGTTCGTC.

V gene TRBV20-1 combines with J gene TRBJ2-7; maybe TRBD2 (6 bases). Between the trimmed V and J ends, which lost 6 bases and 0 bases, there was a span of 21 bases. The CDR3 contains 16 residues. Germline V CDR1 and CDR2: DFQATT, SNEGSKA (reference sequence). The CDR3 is CSASGAGGGNSYEQYF. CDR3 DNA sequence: TGCAGTGCGAGCGGCGCGGGTGGCGGGAACTCCTACGAGCAGTACTTC.

CDR3 amino acids: CASSVGSPVNEQYF. The CDR3 DNA sequence: TGTGCCAGCAGCGTAGGATCCCCGGTCAATGAGCAGTACTTC. The genes are TRBV9 and TRBJ2-5; no reliable D call. Looked up from germline, CDR1 is SGDLS and CDR2 is YYNGEE. The CDR3 is made up of 14 amino acids. The V gene lost 0 bases and the J gene lost 11 bases, with 17 bases spanning the gap.

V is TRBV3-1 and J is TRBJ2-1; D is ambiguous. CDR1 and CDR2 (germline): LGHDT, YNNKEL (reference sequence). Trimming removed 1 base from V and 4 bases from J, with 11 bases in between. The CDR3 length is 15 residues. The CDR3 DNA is TGTGCCAGCAGCCAAGTTGTTATGGCTTACAATGAGCAGTTCTTC. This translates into CASSQVVMAYNEQFF.

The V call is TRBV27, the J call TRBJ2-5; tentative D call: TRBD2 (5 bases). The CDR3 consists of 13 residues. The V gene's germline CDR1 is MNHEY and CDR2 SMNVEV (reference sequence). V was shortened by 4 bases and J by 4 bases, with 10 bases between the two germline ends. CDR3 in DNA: TGTGCCAGCAGTTCACTAGGGCGAGAGACCCAGTACTTC. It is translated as CASSSLGRETQYF.

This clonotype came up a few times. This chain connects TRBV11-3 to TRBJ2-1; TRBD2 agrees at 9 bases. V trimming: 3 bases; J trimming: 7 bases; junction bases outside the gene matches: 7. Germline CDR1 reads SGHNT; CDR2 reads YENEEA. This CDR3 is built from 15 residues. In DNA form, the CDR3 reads TGTGCCAGCAGCTTGATAGCGGGAGATCGGAATGAGCAGTTCTTC. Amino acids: CASSLIAGDRNEQFF. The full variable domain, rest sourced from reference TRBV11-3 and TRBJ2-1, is EAGVVQSPRYKIIEKKQPVAFWCNPISGHNTLYWYLQNLGQGPELLIRYENEEAVDDSQLPKDRFSAERLKGVDSTLKIQPAELGDSAVYLCASSLIAGDRNEQFFGPGTRLTVL.

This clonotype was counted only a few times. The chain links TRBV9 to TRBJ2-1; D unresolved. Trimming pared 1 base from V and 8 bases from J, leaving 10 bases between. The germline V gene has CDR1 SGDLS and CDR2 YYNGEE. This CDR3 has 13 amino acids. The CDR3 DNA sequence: TGTGCCAGCAGCGTATACCCCGGCGATGAGCAGTTCTTC. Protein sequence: CASSVYPGDEQFF.

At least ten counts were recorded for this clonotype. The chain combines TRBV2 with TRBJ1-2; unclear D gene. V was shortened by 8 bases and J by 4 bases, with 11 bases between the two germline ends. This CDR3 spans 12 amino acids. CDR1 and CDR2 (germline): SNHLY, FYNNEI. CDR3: CASSDTSYGYTF. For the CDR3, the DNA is TGTGCCAGCTCCGACACCTCCTATGGCTACACCTTC.

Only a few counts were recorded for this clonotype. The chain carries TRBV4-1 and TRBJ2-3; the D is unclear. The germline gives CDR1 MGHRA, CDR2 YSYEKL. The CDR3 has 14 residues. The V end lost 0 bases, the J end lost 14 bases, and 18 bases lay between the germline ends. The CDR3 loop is CASSQEAGARYAYF. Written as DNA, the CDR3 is TGCGCCAGCAGCCAAGAGGCAGGAGCTAGGTACGCGTATTTT.

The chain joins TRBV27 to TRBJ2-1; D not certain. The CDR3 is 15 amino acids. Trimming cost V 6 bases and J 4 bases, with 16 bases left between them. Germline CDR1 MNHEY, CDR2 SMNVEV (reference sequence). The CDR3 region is CASREDGRSYNEQFF. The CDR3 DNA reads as TGTGCCAGCAGAGAGGATGGGCGCTCATACAATGAGCAGTTCTTC.